This record looks at one T cell receptor (beta chain) sequence and its context. Its cognate antigen has yet to be identified. No clone much larger than this one lies a single base away; base qualities are absent. The sample originates from a study of siplizumab effects on memory and regulatory T cells (dated by TCRdb to the late 2010s). Background for the entire study: The study examined how the anti-CD2 antibody siplizumab affects alloreactive T-cell subsets in allogeneic mixed lymphocyte reactions built from human PBMCs. The study at large found these results: A naive or memory phenotype could not be assigned to roughly 80-96% of proliferating CD4+ or CD8+ clones. Because sequences below about 10^-5 frequency were poorly captured, only a minor fraction of alloreactive clones could be mapped to unstimulated subsets. Compared with memory T cells, unstimulated naive T cells appeared more diverse, and naive cells seemed to make a substantial contribution to the alloresponse. Whether proliferating Tregs from siplizumab cultures actually had suppressive function was not functionally confirmed. Among mappable alloreactive CD4+ clones, the Treg-derived fraction averaged approximately 66% with siplizumab versus around 27% in control reactions. Siplizumab significantly lowered the cumulative frequency of alloreactive sequences that could be traced to unstimulated CD4+ memory T cells.

Reading from cysteine to phenylalanine, the CDR3 counts 16 amino acids. This entry keeps only the CDR3 DNA: 48 bases, framed from base 1. Via the germline V gene, CDR1 is KGHSH and CDR2 LQKENI. Trimmed from V: 3 bases; trimmed from J: 0 bases; junction bases lacking a gene match: 7. Sorted unstimulated T cells and proliferating T cells recovered from mixed lymphocyte reactions underwent TCRbeta CDR3 sequencing. Fresh whole blood from 9 to 11 HLA-typed healthy donors was used to isolate PBMCs. To map where alloreactive clones came from, unstimulated CD4+ regulatory T cells were FACS-sorted. Library preparation was by the immunoSEQ multiplex PCR assay. The deep sequencing platform assayed about 10^5 TCR templates per sample. Genomic DNA extracted from sorted T cells was used for TCRbeta CDR3 sequencing. The original methods were these. The R programming language was used for clonal analysis of TCRbeta CDR3 data. Alloreactive CD4+ and CD8+ clones were identified by comparing unstimulated samples to CFSE-low samples taken after the reaction. Regulatory or non-regulatory origin of alloreactive CD4+ clones was assigned by matching sequences to the sorted unstimulated Treg and non-Treg repertoires. Held by TCRdb, this immuneACCESS table contains in-frame sequences only and omits some clones. Under half of the omission traces to an unresolved V gene where checked; the cause of the rest is unknown. The DNA gave D and trimming, while V, J and clone size come from that table. The sample yields 99,000 or so clones; about 93% were counted once. The top ten hold around 0.62% of the sample.

Sequenced: Tregs sorted from blood. The receptor was derived from a human donor in good health. This sequence uses TRBV18 and TRBJ1-1; 7 bases in the junction line up with TRBD1. The sequence in DNA is TGTGCCAGCTCACCTAGGAGGGACAGAATGAACACTGAAGCTTTCTTT. It is translated as CASSPRRDRMNTEAFF.